Listed below are T cell receptor beta chains from one sample, sequenced in a study of shared clonotypes between healthy human individuals. Here immunoSEQ multiplex PCR was the method, and the copy in TCRdb shows in-frame clones only, minus some. This table has under 600,000 clones, approximately 94% appearing once. Input material: naive CD4+ T cells sorted from blood. These receptors all come from a woman aged 25 to 39 in good health. CDR3s include the opening cysteine and the closing phenylalanine or tryptophan. A D gene is named only where the DNA matches it firmly. Part of the rows lack a size; the others show once, few, many or a class for expanded clones.

clone_size j_call v_call d_call cdr3_aa cdr3_nt
- TRBJ1-4 TRBV7-9 - CASSFDSTNEKLFF TGTGCCAGCAGCTTTGACTCAACTAATGAAAAACTGTTTTTT
- TRBJ1-2 TRBV2 TRBD1 CASIPGQGVRMKGYTF TGTGCCAGCATCCCGGGACAGGGAGTGCGGATGAAAGGCTACACCTTC
- TRBJ2-7 TRBV5-4 TRBD2 CASSVVSGSYEQYF TGTGCCAGCAGCGTGGTCAGCGGGAGTTACGAGCAGTACTTC
- TRBJ1-2 TRBV6-5 - CASTRAPHRNYGYTF TGTGCCAGCACCAGGGCCCCCCACCGAAACTATGGCTACACCTTC
- TRBJ2-7 TRBV7-8 - CASSLIQPTYEQYF TGTGCCAGCAGCTTAATACAGCCGACCTACGAGCAGTACTTC
- TRBJ1-1 TRBV7-6 TRBD1 CASSLQYPTGKAFF TGTGCCAGCAGCCTCCAATACCCGACAGGGAAAGCTTTCTTT
- TRBJ2-5 TRBV5-5 - CASSFRAQETQYF TGTGCCAGCAGCTTTCGGGCGCAAGAGACCCAGTACTTC
- TRBJ2-2 TRBV29-1 - CSVKGQGNTGELFF TGCAGCGTTAAGGGCCAGGGGAACACCGGGGAGCTGTTTTTT
once TRBJ1-5 TRBV6-1 - CASRNRDNNQPQHF TGTGCCAGCAGAAACCGGGACAACAATCAGCCCCAGCATTTT
- TRBJ2-3 TRBV10-3 - CAISALDPAVADTQYF TGTGCCATCAGTGCCCTAGACCCCGCGGTGGCAGATACGCAGTATTTT
- TRBJ2-3 TRBV4-2 - CASSQGTGTEDTQYF TGTGCCAGCAGCCAAGGAACCGGGACTGAGGATACGCAGTATTTT
- TRBJ1-5 TRBV7-9 - CASSLAGYNQPQHF TGTGCCAGCAGCTTAGCAGGCTACAATCAGCCCCAGCATTTT
- TRBJ2-7 TRBV7-7 - CASSLAPGGDEQYF TGTGCCAGCAGCTTAGCGCCAGGAGGGGACGAGCAGTACTTC
- TRBJ1-2 TRBV4-1 - CASSQERTPKDYGYTF TGCGCCAGCAGCCAAGAACGGACACCCAAGGACTATGGCTACACCTTC
- TRBJ1-1 TRBV18 - CASSPWVRATEAFF TGTGCCAGCTCACCATGGGTCAGGGCCACTGAAGCTTTCTTT
- TRBJ1-2 TRBV6-4 - CASSDSYTENLYGYTF TGTGCCAGCAGTGACTCATATACGGAAAACCTCTATGGCTACACCTTC
once TRBJ1-3 TRBV19 TRBD1 CASSWDRARNTIYF TGTGCCAGTAGTTGGGACAGGGCGAGAAACACCATATATTTT
- TRBJ1-4 TRBV2 - CASREGTGGLFF TGTGCCAGCAGGGAGGGCACCGGGGGACTGTTTTTT
- TRBJ2-1 TRBV7-3 TRBD2 CASSTPTRPSGSSYNEQFF TGTGCCAGCAGCACCCCTACCCGCCCCAGCGGGAGCTCCTACAATGAGCAGTTCTTC
- TRBJ2-3 TRBV6-5 TRBD2 CASNGLAGGTDTQYF TGTGCCAGCAATGGACTAGCGGGAGGCACAGATACGCAGTATTTT
- TRBJ2-7 TRBV19 - CASSIIGAHPYEQYF TGTGCCAGTAGTATCATCGGGGCTCATCCCTACGAGCAGTACTTC
- TRBJ1-3 TRBV6-5 - CASSSTAYSGNTIYF TGTGCCAGCAGTTCTACGGCATACTCTGGAAACACCATATATTTT
- TRBJ2-3 TRBV19 - CATRHTDTQYF TGTGCCACCCGCCACACAGATACGCAGTATTTT
- TRBJ1-1 TRBV10-2 - CASRGTVDTEAFF TGCGCCAGCCGAGGGACCGTTGACACTGAAGCTTTCTTT
- TRBJ2-7 TRBV18 TRBD2 CASSLLAGPYEQYF TGTGCCAGCTCCCTCTTAGCGGGTCCCTACGAGCAGTACTTC
- TRBJ1-5 TRBV30 - CAWSLYSNQPQHF TGTGCCTGGAGTTTGTATAGCAATCAGCCCCAGCATTTT
once TRBJ1-5 TRBV28 TRBD1 CASSRGQHYSNQPQHF TGTGCCAGCAGCCGGGGACAGCACTATAGCAATCAGCCCCAGCATTTT
- TRBJ1-1 TRBV19 - CASSIVWRHREGEAFF TGTGCCAGTAGTATAGTATGGCGTCACAGGGAAGGTGAAGCTTTCTTT
- TRBJ2-1 TRBV5-1 TRBD2 CASSWTSGSGGSEQFF TGCGCCAGCAGCTGGACTAGCGGGAGCGGAGGCAGTGAGCAGTTCTTC
- TRBJ2-2 TRBV6-1 - CASGTYHTGELFF TGTGCCAGTGGGACTTACCACACCGGGGAGCTGTTTTTT
- TRBJ1-3 TRBV27 - CASSLDSYSGNTIYF TGTGCCAGCAGTTTAGACAGCTACTCTGGAAACACCATATATTTT
once TRBJ2-5 TRBV10-3 - CAISESRYDRWLEETQYF TGTGCCATCAGTGAGTCGCGGTACGACAGGTGGTTGGAAGAGACCCAGTACTTC
- TRBJ2-5 TRBV5-1 - CASSLGVGEETQYF TGCGCCAGCAGCTTGGGAGTTGGGGAAGAGACCCAGTACTTC
- TRBJ1-5 TRBV28 TRBD1 CASSLFARGNQPQHF TGTGCCAGCAGTTTATTCGCCAGGGGGAATCAGCCCCAGCATTTT
- TRBJ2-7 TRBV28 - CASRRTGLYEQYF TGTGCCAGCAGGCGAACAGGGCTCTACGAGCAGTACTTC
- TRBJ2-7 TRBV28 TRBD1 CASSPPGQGWEQYF TGTGCCAGCAGCCCACCCGGACAGGGCTGGGAGCAGTACTTC
- TRBJ1-5 TRBV28 - CASSLVFYSNQPQHF TGTGCCAGCAGTTTAGTGTTCTATAGCAATCAGCCCCAGCATTTT
- TRBJ2-7 TRBV25-1 TRBD1 CASSRSGTGEIEQYF TGTGCCAGCAGTAGGTCCGGGACAGGGGAGATCGAGCAGTACTTC
- TRBJ2-3 TRBV11-3 - CASSFGDPTDTQYF TGTGCCAGCAGCTTCGGGGACCCCACAGATACGCAGTATTTT
- TRBJ2-5 TRBV10-3 - CAISGSNETQYF TGTGCCATCAGTGGTAGTAATGAGACCCAGTACTTC
- TRBJ2-7 TRBV6-5 TRBD2 CASSYELAGTYEQYF TGTGCCAGCAGTTACGAGCTAGCGGGAACCTACGAGCAGTACTTC
- TRBJ1-5 TRBV6-5 - CASGPPDYSNQPQHF TGTGCCAGCGGTCCACCCGATTATAGCAATCAGCCCCAGCATTTT
- TRBJ2-7 TRBV6-6 - CASSYDGGGSYEQYF TGTGCCAGCAGTTACGATGGCGGAGGATCCTACGAGCAGTACTTC
- TRBJ2-3 TRBV7-9 TRBD2 CASSSSGSGDTQYF TGTGCCAGCAGCTCTAGCGGGAGTGGAGATACGCAGTATTTT
- TRBJ1-3 TRBV7-8 TRBD1 CASSLWGQPSSGNTIYF TGTGCCAGCAGCTTATGGGGACAGCCGAGCTCTGGAAACACCATATATTTT
- TRBJ2-1 TRBV6-1 - CASIPPVGTGYEQFF TGTGCCAGCATCCCCCCGGTAGGGACTGGGTATGAGCAGTTCTTC
- TRBJ2-7 TRBV21-1 - CANGRLAGGFPTYEQYF TGTGCCAACGGTCGGCTAGCGGGAGGTTTTCCCACCTACGAGCAGTACTTC
- TRBJ1-5 TRBV15 - CATSRDFGSAQPQHF TGTGCCACCAGCAGAGATTTCGGGTCGGCTCAGCCCCAGCATTTT
- TRBJ2-1 TRBV5-4 TRBD1 CASSLAGQPIVGEQFF TGTGCCAGCAGCTTGGCGGGACAGCCGATCGTAGGTGAGCAGTTCTTC
- TRBJ2-1 TRBV4-1 TRBD2 CASSQTGTSGSNEQFF TGCGCCAGCAGCCAAACGGGGACTAGCGGGAGCAATGAGCAGTTCTTC
- TRBJ2-1 TRBV7-6 - CASSLESVIVEQFF TGTGCCAGCAGCTTAGAATCCGTGATCGTTGAGCAGTTCTTC
- TRBJ1-1 TRBV6-1 - CASPRRGDMNTEAFF TGTGCCAGCCCAAGGCGAGGGGACATGAACACTGAAGCTTTCTTT